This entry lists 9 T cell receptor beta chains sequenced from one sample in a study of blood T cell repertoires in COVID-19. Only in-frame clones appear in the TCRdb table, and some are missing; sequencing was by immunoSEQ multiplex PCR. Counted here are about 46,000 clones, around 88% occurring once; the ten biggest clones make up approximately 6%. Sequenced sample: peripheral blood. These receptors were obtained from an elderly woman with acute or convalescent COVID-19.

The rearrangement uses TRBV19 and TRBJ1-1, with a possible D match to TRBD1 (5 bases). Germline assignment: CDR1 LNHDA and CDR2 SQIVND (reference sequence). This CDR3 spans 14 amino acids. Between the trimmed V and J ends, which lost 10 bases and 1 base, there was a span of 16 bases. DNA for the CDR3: TGTGCCACTACAGCGGGGGGAGAGAACACTGAAGCTTTCTTT. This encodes CATTAGGENTEAFF.

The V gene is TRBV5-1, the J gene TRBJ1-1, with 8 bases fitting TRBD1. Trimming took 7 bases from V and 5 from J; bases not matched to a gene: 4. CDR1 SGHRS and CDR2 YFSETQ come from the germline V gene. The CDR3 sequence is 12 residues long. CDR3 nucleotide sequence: TGCGCCAGCTCGACAGGGGCAACTGAAGCTTTCTTT. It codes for CASSTGATEAFF. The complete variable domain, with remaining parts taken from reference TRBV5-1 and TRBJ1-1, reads KAGVTQTPRYLIKTRGQQVTLSCSPISGHRSVSWYQQTPGQGLQFLFEYFSETQRNKGNFPGRFSGRQFSNSRSEMNVSTLELGDSALYLCASSTGATEAFFGQGTRLTVV.

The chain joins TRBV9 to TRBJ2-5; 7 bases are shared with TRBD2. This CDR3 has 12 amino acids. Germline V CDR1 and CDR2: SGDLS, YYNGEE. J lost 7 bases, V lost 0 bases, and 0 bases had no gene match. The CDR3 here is CASSVAGGTQYF. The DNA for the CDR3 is TGTGCCAGCAGCGTAGCGGGGGGGACCCAGTACTTC.

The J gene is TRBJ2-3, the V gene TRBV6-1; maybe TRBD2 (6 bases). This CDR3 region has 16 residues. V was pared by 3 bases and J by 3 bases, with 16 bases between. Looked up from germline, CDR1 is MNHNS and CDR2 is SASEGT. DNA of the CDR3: TGTGCCAGCAGTGATCGCGGCGGGGAAGGAACAGATACGCAGTATTTT. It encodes CASSDRGGEGTDTQYF.

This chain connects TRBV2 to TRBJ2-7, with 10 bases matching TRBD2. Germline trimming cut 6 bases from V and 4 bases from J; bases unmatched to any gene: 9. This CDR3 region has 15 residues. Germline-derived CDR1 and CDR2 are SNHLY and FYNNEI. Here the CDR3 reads CASRFGTSDVYEQYF. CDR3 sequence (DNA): TGTGCCAGCAGGTTCGGGACTAGCGACGTGTACGAGCAGTACTTC.

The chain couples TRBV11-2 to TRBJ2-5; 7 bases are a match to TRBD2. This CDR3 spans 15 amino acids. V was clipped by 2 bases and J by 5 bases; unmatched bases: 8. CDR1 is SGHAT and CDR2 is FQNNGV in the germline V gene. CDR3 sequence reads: CASSLSGAPGETQYF. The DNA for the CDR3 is TGTGCCAGCAGCTTAAGCGGGGCCCCAGGGGAGACCCAGTACTTC.

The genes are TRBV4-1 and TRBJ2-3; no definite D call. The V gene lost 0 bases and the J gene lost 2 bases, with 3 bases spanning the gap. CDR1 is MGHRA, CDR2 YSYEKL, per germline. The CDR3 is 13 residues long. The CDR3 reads CASSQEATDTQYF. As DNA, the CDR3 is TGCGCCAGCAGCCAAGAGGCCACAGATACGCAGTATTTT.

The CDR3, as DNA: TGTGCCACCAGTCTCTCCGGGACAGTGAGCTCTGGGGCCAACGTCCTGACTTTC. Its translation: CATSLSGTVSSGANVLTF. The rearrangement uses TRBV24-1 and TRBJ2-6, with 7 positions matching TRBD1. CDR1 KGHDR and CDR2 SFDVKD come from the germline V gene. J lost 0 bases, V lost 6 bases, and 10 bases had no gene match. CDR3 length: 18 residues.

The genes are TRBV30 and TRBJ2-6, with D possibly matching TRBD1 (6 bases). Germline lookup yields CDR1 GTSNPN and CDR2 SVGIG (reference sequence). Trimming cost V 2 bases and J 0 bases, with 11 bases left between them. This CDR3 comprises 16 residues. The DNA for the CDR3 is TGTGCCTGGAGTCAGGGGATAAGCTCTGGGGCCAACGTCCTGACTTTC. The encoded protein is CAWSQGISSGANVLTF.